Described below is a single T cell receptor (beta chain) sequence and its context. The germline gives CDR1 SGHDT, CDR2 YYEEEE. CDR3 length equals 13 residues. V lost 1 base, J lost 4 bases, and 8 bases lay in between. The data are from a study of blood T cell repertoires in COVID-19. Repertoires were generated with immunoSEQ multiplex PCR, while TCRdb's copy carries only in-frame clones and drops some. The sample holds 150,000 to 200,000 clones, around 88% seen once. The V and J genes are TRBV5-6 and TRBJ1-2; D ambiguous. The TCR comes from a woman aged 25 to 39 with acute or convalescent COVID-19. The sequencing sample was made of peripheral blood. The CDR3 DNA follows: TGTGCCAGCAGCTTGAAGCAGCGCTATGGCTACACCTTC. It specifies CASSLKQRYGYTF.